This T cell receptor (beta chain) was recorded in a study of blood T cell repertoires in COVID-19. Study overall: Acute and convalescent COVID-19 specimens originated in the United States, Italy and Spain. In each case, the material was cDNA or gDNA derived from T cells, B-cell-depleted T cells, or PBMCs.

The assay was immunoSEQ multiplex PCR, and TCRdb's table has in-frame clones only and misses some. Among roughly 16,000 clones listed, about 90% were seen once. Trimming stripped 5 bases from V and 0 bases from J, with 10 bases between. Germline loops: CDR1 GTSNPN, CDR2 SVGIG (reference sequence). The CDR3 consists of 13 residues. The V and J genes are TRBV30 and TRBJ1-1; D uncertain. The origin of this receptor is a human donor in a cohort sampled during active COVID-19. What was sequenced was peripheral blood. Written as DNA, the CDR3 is TGTGCCTGGGGGAGCTCTATGAACACTGAAGCTTTCTTT. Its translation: CAWGSSMNTEAFF.